These 17 T cell receptor beta chains originate from one sample sequenced in a study of T cells in narcolepsy. Only in-frame clones appear in the TCRdb table, and some are missing; sequencing was by immunoSEQ multiplex PCR. This repertoire shows some 30,000 clones, approximately 89% found once; its top ten account for 1.1%. The source material was CD45RA- memory CD4+ T cells from PBMCs. These receptors came from a human donor with narcolepsy.

V and J are TRBV2 and TRBJ2-7; weak D call: TRBD1 (6 bases). V gave up 5 bases and J gave up 6 bases, with 14 bases separating them. The CDR3 runs 13 residues. Per the germline V gene, CDR1 is SNHLY and CDR2 is FYNNEI. The CDR3 sequence: CASSSLKGGEQYF. CDR3 DNA sequence: TGTGCCAGCAGTTCTCTTAAAGGGGGCGAGCAGTACTTC. Full variable domain (rest looked up from reference TRBV2 and TRBJ2-7): EPEVTQTPSHQVTQMGQEVILRCVPISNHLYFYWYRQILGQKVEFLVSFYNNEISEKSEIFDDQFSVERPDGSNFTLKIRSTKLEDSAMYFCASSSLKGGEQYFGPGTRLTVT.

This chain connects TRBV6-5 to TRBJ1-1; TRBD1 agrees at 9 bases. This CDR3 spans 13 amino acids. The germline gives CDR1 MNHEY, CDR2 SVGAGI. Germline trimming cut 6 bases from V and 5 bases from J; bases unmatched to any gene: 4. The CDR3 protein is CASSSDRGTEAFF. DNA of the CDR3: TGTGCCAGCAGCTCAGACAGGGGGACTGAAGCTTTCTTT.

The chain couples TRBV10-2 to TRBJ2-2; possible D gene TRBD1, 6 bases. Trimming took off 3 bases at V and 6 bases at J, with 11 bases between the two ends. The CDR3 runs to 14 residues. CDR1 and CDR2 from the germline V gene are WSHSY and SAAADI. The DNA for the CDR3 is TGCGCCAGCAGTGAACAGGGTCGGGCCGGGGAGCTGTTTTTT. This codes for CASSEQGRAGELFF.

The chain is built from TRBV11-1 and TRBJ1-3; the D gene is possibly TRBD1 (6 bases). The CDR3 sequence is 16 residues long. Germline-derived CDR1 and CDR2 are SGHAT and FQDESV (reference sequence). V was cut by 5 bases and J by 3 bases, with 17 bases left in between. The CDR3 DNA reads TGTGCCAGCAGCGAAAATGGACAGAACCTTGGAAACACCATATATTTT. Its translation: CASSENGQNLGNTIYF.

Regarding this clone: This CDR3 is also generated by other DNA sequences in the sample. The J gene is TRBJ1-2, the V gene TRBV6-1; D not certain. V lost 6 bases and J 3 bases, leaving 14 bases between the germline ends. Germline values: CDR1 MNHNS, CDR2 SASEGT. CDR3 length: 14 residues. CDR3 loop: CASSPGGQHYGYTF. The CDR3 DNA is TGTGCCAGCAGCCCCGGAGGTCAGCACTATGGCTACACCTTC.

This clone has just a few counts. The chain combines TRBV7-9 with TRBJ1-4, with 8 bases matching TRBD1. The CDR3 is made up of 17 amino acids. Germline trimming cut 5 bases from V and 7 bases from J; bases unmatched to any gene: 15. Germline CDR1 reads SEHNR; CDR2 reads FQNEAQ (reference sequence). The CDR3 nucleotides are TGTGCCAGCAGCACATTTGTTAGTTCAGGGGGCAGTGAAAAACTGTTTTTT. Encoded protein: CASSTFVSSGGSEKLFF.

The rearrangement joins TRBV18 to TRBJ1-1; D possibly corresponds to TRBD1 (5 bases). The V gene lost 4 bases and the J gene lost 2 bases, with 14 bases spanning the gap. CDR1 is KGHSH, CDR2 LQKENI, per germline. CDR3 length: 15 residues. CDR3 nucleotides: TGTGCCAGCTCACAGGCTGGGACGAAAAACACTGAAGCTTTCTTT. Its translation is CASSQAGTKNTEAFF.

This chain links TRBV18 with TRBJ1-3, with a possible D match to TRBD1 (5 bases). The CDR3 runs 15 residues. Germline-derived CDR1 and CDR2 are KGHSH and LQKENI. V gave up 2 bases and J gave up 4 bases, with 12 bases separating them. CDR3 sequence: CASSPRPREGNTIYF. As DNA, the CDR3 is TGTGCCAGCTCACCAAGGCCCAGGGAGGGAAACACCATATATTTT.

Details on this clone: One end of the junction fails to match germline, which may point to a read error. J is TRBJ1-4 and V is TRBV7-8, with D perhaps matching TRBD1 (6 bases). Germline V gene lookup returns CDR1 SGHVS and CDR2 FQNEAQ. The CDR3 is 13 residues long. The CDR3 here is CASSLGVQGQFAF. The CDR3 coding sequence is TGTGCCAGCAGCTTAGGAGTTCAGGGGCAGTTCGCTTTT.

As regards this clone: An end of the junction does not agree with germline; a read error may underlie this. Different DNA sequences within this sample yield the same CDR3. The chain employs TRBV14 and TRBJ1-1; TRBD1 is a possible D gene (5 bases). Germline CDR1 reads SGHDN; CDR2 reads FVKESK. The CDR3 sequence is 15 residues long. The CDR3 loop is CASSQMGSPDTEAFF. The CDR3 DNA is TGTGCCAGCAGCCAAATGGGGAGTCCGGACACTGAAGCCTTCTTT.

The chain has TRBV5-1 and TRBJ2-1, with 13 bases identical to TRBD2. V shed 7 bases and J 1 base; nucleotides not matched to a gene: 2. Per the germline V gene, CDR1 is SGHRS and CDR2 is YFSETQ. The CDR3 sequence is 15 residues long. Written as DNA, the CDR3 is TGCGCCAGCTGGACTAGCGGGGGTTCCTACAATGAGCAGTTCTTC. It yields the protein CASWTSGGSYNEQFF.

The chain employs TRBV15 and TRBJ2-3; D possibly corresponds to TRBD1 (5 bases). Trimming cost V 5 bases and J 5 bases, with 17 bases left between them. This CDR3 region has 15 residues. The V gene's germline CDR1 is LNHNV and CDR2 YYDKDF (reference sequence). CDR3: CATSLSRGYLDTQYF. The DNA for the CDR3 is TGTGCCACCAGCCTGAGTAGGGGATATTTAGATACGCAGTATTTT.

The rearrangement uses TRBV19 and TRBJ2-6; D gene ambiguous. Germline values: CDR1 LNHDA, CDR2 SQIVND (reference sequence). The CDR3 spans 17 residues. V lost 7 bases and J lost 0, with 16 bases in between. The CDR3 protein is CASNPSPYSSGANVLTF. As DNA, the CDR3 is TGTGCCAGTAACCCGTCCCCATATAGCTCTGGGGCCAACGTCCTGACTTTC.

J is TRBJ1-1 and V is TRBV19, with 12 bases identical to TRBD1. Germline V gives CDR1 LNHDA, CDR2 SQIVND (reference sequence). This CDR3 contains 16 residues. The V gene end was trimmed by 4 bases and the J gene end by 4 bases; junction bases not matched to a gene: 7. Here the CDR3 reads CASSKRRDRGLTEAFF. The CDR3 DNA follows: TGTGCCAGTAGTAAACGCCGGGACAGGGGGCTCACTGAAGCTTTCTTT. Looking up the rest from reference TRBV19 and TRBJ1-1 gives the full variable domain: DGGITQSPKYLFRKEGQNVTLSCEQNLNHDAMYWYRQDPGQGLRLIYYSQIVNDFQKGDIAEGYSVSREKKESFPLTVTSAQKNPTAFYLCASSKRRDRGLTEAFFGQGTRLTVV.

V gene TRBV5-8 combines with J gene TRBJ2-3; a weak D match, TRBD2 (5 bases). V was cut by 2 bases and J by 0 bases, with 7 bases left in between. CDR1 is SGHTS, CDR2 YDEGEE, per germline. CDR3 size: 14 residues. The CDR3: CASSFRTSTDTQYF. For the CDR3, the DNA is TGTGCCAGCAGCTTCCGGACTAGCACAGATACGCAGTATTTT.

In this sample, this clone turned up a few times. This chain uses TRBV9 with TRBJ1-4; 7 bases map to TRBD1. The germline gives CDR1 SGDLS, CDR2 YYNGEE. V shed 4 bases, J shed 8 bases, and the junction held 11 bases outside the gene matches. This CDR3 is built from 15 residues. CDR3 sequence reads: CASSPLETGREKLFF. DNA for the CDR3: TGTGCCAGCAGCCCCCTGGAGACAGGGAGGGAAAAACTGTTTTTT.

The chain uses TRBV7-9 and TRBJ1-2; TRBD1 matches 7 bases. The germline V gene has CDR1 SEHNR and CDR2 FQNEAQ (reference sequence). This CDR3 is built from 14 residues. The trim removed 3 bases at V and 0 bases at J, leaving 1 base unmatched. CDR3: CASSFGTANYGYTF. DNA of the CDR3: TGTGCCAGCAGCTTCGGGACAGCTAACTATGGCTACACCTTC. The full variable domain, with the rest looked up from reference TRBV7-9 and TRBJ1-2, is DTGVSQNPRHKITKRGQNVTFRCDPISEHNRLYWYRQTLGQGPEFLTYFQNEAQLEKSRLLSDRFSAERPKGSFSTLEIQRTEQGDSAMYLCASSFGTANYGYTFGSGTRLTVV.